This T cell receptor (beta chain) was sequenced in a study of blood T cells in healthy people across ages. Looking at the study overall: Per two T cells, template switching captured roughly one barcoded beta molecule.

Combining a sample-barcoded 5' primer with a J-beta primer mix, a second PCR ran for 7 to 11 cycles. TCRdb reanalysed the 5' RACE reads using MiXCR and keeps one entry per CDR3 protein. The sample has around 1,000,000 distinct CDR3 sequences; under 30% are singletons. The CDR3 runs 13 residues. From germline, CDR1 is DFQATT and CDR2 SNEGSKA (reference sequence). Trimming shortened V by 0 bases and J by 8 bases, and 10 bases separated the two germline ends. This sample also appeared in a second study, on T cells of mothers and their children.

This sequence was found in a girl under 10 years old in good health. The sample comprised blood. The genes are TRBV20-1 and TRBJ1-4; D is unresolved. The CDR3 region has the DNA TGCAGTGCTAGAGATTCCCGGGCCGAAAAACTGTTTTTT. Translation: CSARDSRAEKLFF.